Following are 14 T cell receptor beta chains from one sample sequenced in a study of vaccination and CD4 T cells after COVID-19. Treatment indicated: approximately 10-day PBMC culture with coronavirus spike peptide pools or control peptides (ViraFEST assay). Researchers used the Oncomine TCR Beta short-read assay to sequence DNA from cultured CD4+ T cells. From the PCR reads, TCRdb called clonotypes with MiXCR, one entry per CDR3 protein. The profile shows 20,000 to 25,000 distinct CDR3 sequences, over 40% of them singletons. Their specific antigens are unknown. Specimen: CD4+ T cells from blood, cultured in vitro. The receptors derive from a human donor who had recovered from COVID-19.

The rearrangement links TRBV6-1 to TRBJ1-1; 7 bases are shared with TRBD1. The ends lost 6 bases at V and 7 bases at J; junction bases unmatched: 11. Per the germline V gene, CDR1 is MNHNS and CDR2 is SASEGT. The CDR3 sequence is 14 residues long. CDR3 DNA: TGTGCCAGCAGAACAAAGGGGACAGTCGTTGAAGCTTTCTTT. Its translation is CASRTKGTVVEAFF.

J is TRBJ1-2 and V is TRBV2; D is possibly TRBD1 (5 bases). The V end lost 7 bases, the J end lost 4 bases, and 13 bases lay between the germline ends. CDR3 length equals 13 residues. The V gene's germline CDR1 is SNHLY and CDR2 FYNNEI. CDR3 protein: CASNLGAAYGYTF. Here the CDR3 DNA reads TGTGCCAGCAACCTCGGGGCAGCCTATGGCTACACCTTC.

The V and J genes are TRBV19 and TRBJ1-5; 7 positions match TRBD1. Germline loops: CDR1 LNHDA, CDR2 SQIVND (reference sequence). The CDR3 sequence is 13 residues long. J gave up 4 bases and V 11 bases, and 8 bases lay outside the gene matches. The CDR3 loop reads CAGGGQINQPQHF. The DNA for the CDR3 is TGTGCCGGGGGGGGACAGATAAATCAGCCCCAGCATTTT.

The gene calls are TRBV28 and TRBJ1-3; D might be TRBD1 (6 bases). This CDR3 contains 13 residues. CDR1 is MDHEN, CDR2 SYDVKM, per germline. V was pared by 6 bases and J by 15 bases, with 21 bases between. This CDR3 reads CASRPTTTGSEYF. CDR3 nucleotide sequence: TGTGCCAGCAGACCTACCACGACAGGTTCCGAATATTTT.

This clonotype was seen a handful of times. The chain is built from TRBV20-1 and TRBJ1-5, with a weak D call TRBD1 (6 bases). This CDR3 is built from 14 residues. Germline V lookup: CDR1 DFQATT, CDR2 SNEGSKA (reference sequence). Between the trimmed V and J ends, which lost 4 bases and 4 bases, there was a span of 14 bases. In DNA, the CDR3 is TGCAGTGCTACGGGGGGGCGGAGGAATCAGCCCCAGCATTTT. It encodes CSATGGRRNQPQHF.

This clonotype was counted between two and nine times. The chain has TRBV6-2 or TRBV6-3 and TRBJ2-7; D remains unclear. CDR3 length: 14 residues. V was shortened by 2 bases and J by 1 base, with 9 bases between the two germline ends. Germline CDR1 MNHEY, CDR2 SVGEGT. This CDR3 reads CASSYNSPSYEQYF. In DNA, the CDR3 is TGTGCCAGCAGTTACAACAGCCCTTCCTACGAGCAGTACTTC.

The sample holds one count of this clonotype. This chain uses TRBV5-1 with TRBJ1-1; the match to TRBD1 covers 7 bases. The CDR3 is made up of 13 amino acids. J was trimmed by 11 bases and V by 4 bases; bases with no gene match: 11. In germline, CDR1 is SGHRS, CDR2 YFSETQ. The CDR3 DNA is TGCGCCAGCAGCAAGAACAGGGAGGGGGCGGCTTTCTTT. Its translation: CASSKNREGAAFF.

This clonotype was picked up a small number of times. The gene calls are TRBV7-2 and TRBJ1-6; the D is unclear. Trimming stripped 6 bases from V and 6 bases from J, with 12 bases between. The CDR3 totals 14 residues. CDR1 SGHTA and CDR2 FQGNSA come from the germline V gene. Here the CDR3 reads CASRRDNTNSPLHF. CDR3 in DNA: TGTGCCAGCAGGAGAGACAACACTAATTCACCCCTCCACTTT.

V is TRBV19 and J is TRBJ2-6, with 7 bases aligning to TRBD1. The CDR3 has 17 residues. Germline CDR1 and CDR2: LNHDA and SQIVND (reference sequence). The V gene end was trimmed by 7 bases and the J gene end by 3 bases; junction bases not matched to a gene: 12. DNA of the CDR3: TGTGCCAGTACGACGGACAGGAGAAGCTTTGGGGCCAACGTCCTGACTTTC. This translates into CASTTDRRSFGANVLTF.

This clonotype was seen once. The chain uses TRBV7-2 and TRBJ2-2; either TRBD1 or TRBD2 may fit D (5 bases each). The ends were cut back, 5 bases at V and 3 bases at J, with 16 bases in the middle. The CDR3 spans 16 residues. Germline V gene data show CDR1 as SGHTA and CDR2 as FQGNSA. CDR3 in amino acids: CASSDRDGLYTGELFF. The CDR3 DNA sequence: TGTGCCAGCAGCGACCGGGACGGATTATACACCGGGGAGCTGTTTTTT.

This clonotype has only a few counts. The J gene is TRBJ2-2, the V gene TRBV19; 8 bases align to TRBD1. In germline, CDR1 is LNHDA, CDR2 SQIVND (reference sequence). CDR3 length: 14 residues. J lost 3 bases, V lost 6 bases, and 3 bases had no gene match. CDR3 protein: CASSGQGYTGELFF. In DNA form, the CDR3 reads TGTGCCAGTAGCGGACAGGGTTACACCGGGGAGCTGTTTTTT.

This clonotype was picked up a small number of times. The rearrangement joins TRBV15 to TRBJ2-5, with 11 nucleotides matching TRBD2. Germline V CDR1 and CDR2: LNHNV, YYDKDF (reference sequence). V was clipped by 5 bases and J by 6 bases; unmatched bases: 8. The CDR3 sequence is 15 residues long. The CDR3 nucleotides read TGTGCCACCAGCTCCGGGACTAGCGGTTGGCAGACCCAGTACTTC. It encodes CATSSGTSGWQTQYF.

V usage is TRBV12-3 or TRBV12-4 and J usage is TRBJ2-5; 11 nucleotides line up with TRBD2. Losses at the gene ends were 3 bases for V and 5 bases for J; bases not matched to a gene: 2. This CDR3 has 14 amino acids. The chain's CDR3 is CASSLSSGRETQYF. CDR3 DNA sequence: TGTGCCAGCAGTTTGTCTAGCGGGAGGGAGACCCAGTACTTC.

The chain joins TRBV4-2 to TRBJ2-1; tentatively, D is TRBD2 (6 bases). This CDR3 has 17 amino acids. V lost 4 bases and J lost 0, with 16 bases in between. From germline, CDR1 is LGHNA and CDR2 YNFKEQ. DNA of the CDR3: TGTGCCAGCAGCCTAACTCCGACCGGGAGCTCCTACAATGAGCAGTTCTTC. This codes for CASSLTPTGSSYNEQFF.